This paragraph reports one T cell receptor (beta chain). This CDR3 spans 15 amino acids. V dropped 6 bases and J dropped 7 bases, with 19 bases sitting between them. Germline CDR1 and CDR2: LNHDA and SQIVND (reference sequence). The sample originates from a study of OX40 agonist ivuxolimab in advanced cancers. This table comes from immunoSEQ multiplex PCR, and its TCRdb copy is limited to in-frame clones, with some not included. This sample has tens of thousands of clones, with approximately 93% found just once. The sample was CD4+ or CD8+ T cells sorted from blood, taken in a trial of the OX40 agonist ivuxolimab. This chain joins TRBV19 and TRBJ2-1; D remains ambiguous. The receptor was isolated from an adult with an advanced solid tumor such as melanoma, head and neck, liver or kidney cancer. The CDR3 spells CASSNFGRQGNEQFF. CDR3 DNA: TGTGCCAGTAGCAATTTTGGGCGACAAGGGAATGAGCAGTTCTTC.